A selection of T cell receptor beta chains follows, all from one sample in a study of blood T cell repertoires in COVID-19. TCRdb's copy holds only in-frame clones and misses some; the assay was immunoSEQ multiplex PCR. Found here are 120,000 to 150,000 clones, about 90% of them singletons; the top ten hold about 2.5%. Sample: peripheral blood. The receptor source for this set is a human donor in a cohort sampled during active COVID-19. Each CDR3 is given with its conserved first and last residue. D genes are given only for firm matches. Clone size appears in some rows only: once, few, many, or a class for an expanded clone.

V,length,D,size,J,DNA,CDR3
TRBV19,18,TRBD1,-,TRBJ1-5,TGTGCCAGTAGCCCAGGAATAGACAGGGCTGGGGGCAATCAGCCCCAGCATTTT,CASSPGIDRAGGNQPQHF
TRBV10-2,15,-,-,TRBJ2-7,TGCGCCAGCAGTGAGTATTTGCAACGGGCGGGCGAGCAGTACTTC,CASSEYLQRAGEQYF
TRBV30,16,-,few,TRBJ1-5,TGTGCCTGGAGTGTAATGGGGCAGGGCCGAAATCAGCCCCAGCATTTT,CAWSVMGQGRNQPQHF
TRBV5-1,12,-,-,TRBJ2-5,TGCGCCAGCAGCGTAGACCAAGAGACCCAGTACTTC,CASSVDQETQYF
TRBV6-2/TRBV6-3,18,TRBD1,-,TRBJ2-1,TGTGCCAGCAGTTACTCTCCAGGGGGCGGGGCAGTCTACAATGAGCAGTTCTTC,CASSYSPGGGAVYNEQFF
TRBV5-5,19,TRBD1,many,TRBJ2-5,TGTGCCAGCAGCTTGTCGGTCCGAGGCCGGGGACAGGGGTGGAAGACCCAGTACTTC,CASSLSVRGRGQGWKTQYF
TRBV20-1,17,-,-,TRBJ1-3,TGCAGTGCTAGTCGGGCAGGGATTCGGCCCAATGGAAACACCATATATTTT,CSASRAGIRPNGNTIYF
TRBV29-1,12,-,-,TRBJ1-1,TGCAGCGTTCGGACAGTGAACACTGAAGCTTTCTTT,CSVRTVNTEAFF
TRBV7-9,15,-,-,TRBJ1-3,TGTGCCAGCAGCCCGAAGGGCCCGGGGAGAAACACCATATATTTT,CASSPKGPGRNTIYF
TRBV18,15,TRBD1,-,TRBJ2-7,TGTGCCAGCTCACCAGAGTCGACAGGGGGCTACGAGCAGTACTTC,CASSPESTGGYEQYF
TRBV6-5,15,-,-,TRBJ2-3,TGTGCCAGCAGTACCCCCGCAGGGAGGACAGATACGCAGTATTTT,CASSTPAGRTDTQYF
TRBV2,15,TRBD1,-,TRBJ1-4,TGTGCCAGCAGAGCCCAGGGGGTAACTAATGAAAAACTGTTTTTT,CASRAQGVTNEKLFF
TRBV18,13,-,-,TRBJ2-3,TGTGCCAGCTCACGAGTTGGCACAGATACGCAGTATTTT,CASSRVGTDTQYF
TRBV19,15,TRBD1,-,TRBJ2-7,TGTGCCAGTAGTCCCGACAGCCAGGGGGCCTACGAGCAGTACTTC,CASSPDSQGAYEQYF
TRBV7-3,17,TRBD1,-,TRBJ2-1,TGTGCCAGCAGCTCCCTTCCGGAGGGGACAGGGTCAGATGAGCAGTTCTTC,CASSSLPEGTGSDEQFF
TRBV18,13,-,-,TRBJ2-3,TGTGCCAGCTCACCATCTAGCACAGATACGCAGTATTTT,CASSPSSTDTQYF
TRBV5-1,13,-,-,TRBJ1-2,TGCGCCAGCCGTGAAGGGGGAAACTATGGCTACACCTTC,CASREGGNYGYTF
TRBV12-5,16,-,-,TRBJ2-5,TGTGCTAGTGCCCCTATCGGGGGTCCTCCAGGAGAGACCCAGTACTTC,CASAPIGGPPGETQYF
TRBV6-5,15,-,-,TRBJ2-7,TGTGCCAGTCGGCAGACACAGGTTCTCTCCTACGAGCAGTACTTC,CASRQTQVLSYEQYF
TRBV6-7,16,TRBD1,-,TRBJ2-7,TGTGCCAGCAGTTACTCGACTCCGGGACAGGGTAGCGAGCAGTACTTC,CASSYSTPGQGSEQYF
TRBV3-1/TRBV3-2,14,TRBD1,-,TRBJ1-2,TGTGCCAGCAGCCCTCGGGACAGTAACTATGGCTACACCTTC,CASSPRDSNYGYTF
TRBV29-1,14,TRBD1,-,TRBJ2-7,TGCAGCGTTGAAGGACGACAGGGGCGGTTCGAGCAGTACTTC,CSVEGRQGRFEQYF